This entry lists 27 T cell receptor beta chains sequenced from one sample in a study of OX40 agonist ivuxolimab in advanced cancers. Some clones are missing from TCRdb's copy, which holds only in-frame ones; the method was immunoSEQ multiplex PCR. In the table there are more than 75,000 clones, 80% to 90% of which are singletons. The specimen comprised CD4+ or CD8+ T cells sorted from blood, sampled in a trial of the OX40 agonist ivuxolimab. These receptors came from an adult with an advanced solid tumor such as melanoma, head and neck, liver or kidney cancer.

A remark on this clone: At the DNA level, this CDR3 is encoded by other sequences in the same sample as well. This chain's CDR3 is CASRGQANTEAFF. The DNA for the CDR3 is TGTGCCAGCAGGGGACAGGCGAACACTGAAGCTTTCTTT. The chain is built from TRBV2 and TRBJ1-1; 8 positions match TRBD1. This CDR3 region has 13 residues. The germline CDR1 and CDR2 sequences are SNHLY and FYNNEI. Trimming at V came to 6 bases and at J to 1 base, leaving 1 base not matched to a gene.

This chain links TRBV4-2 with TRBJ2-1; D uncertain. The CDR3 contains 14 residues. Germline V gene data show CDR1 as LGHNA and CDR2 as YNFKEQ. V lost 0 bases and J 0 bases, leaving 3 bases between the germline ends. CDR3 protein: CASSQDSSYNEQFF. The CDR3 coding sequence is TGTGCCAGCAGCCAAGACAGCTCCTACAATGAGCAGTTCTTC.

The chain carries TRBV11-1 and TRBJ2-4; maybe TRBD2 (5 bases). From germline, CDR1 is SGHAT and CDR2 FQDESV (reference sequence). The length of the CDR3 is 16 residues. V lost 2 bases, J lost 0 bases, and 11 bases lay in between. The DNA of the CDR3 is TGTGCCAGCAGCTTACTCATCGGGGTAGCCAAAAACATTCAGTACTTC. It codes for CASSLLIGVAKNIQYF.

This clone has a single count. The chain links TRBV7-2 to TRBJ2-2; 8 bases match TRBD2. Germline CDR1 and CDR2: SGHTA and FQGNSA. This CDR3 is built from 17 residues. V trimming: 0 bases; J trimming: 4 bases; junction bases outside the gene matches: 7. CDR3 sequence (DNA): TGTGCCAGCAGCTTAGCGCCAGGGACTAGAGGCACCGGGGAGCTGTTTTTT. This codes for CASSLAPGTRGTGELFF. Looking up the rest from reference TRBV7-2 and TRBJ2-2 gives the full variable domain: GAGVSQSPSNKVTEKGKDVELRCDPISGHTALYWYRQSLGQGLEFLIYFQGNSAPDKSGLPSDRFSAERTGGSVSTLTIQRTQQEDSAVYLCASSLAPGTRGTGELFFGEGSRLTVL.

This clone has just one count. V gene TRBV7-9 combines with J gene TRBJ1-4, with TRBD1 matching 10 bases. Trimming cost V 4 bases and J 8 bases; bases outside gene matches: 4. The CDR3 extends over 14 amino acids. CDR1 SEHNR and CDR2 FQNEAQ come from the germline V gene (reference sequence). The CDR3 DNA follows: TGTGCCAGCAGCTCGGGACAGGGGAACGAAAAACTGTTTTTT. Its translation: CASSSGQGNEKLFF.

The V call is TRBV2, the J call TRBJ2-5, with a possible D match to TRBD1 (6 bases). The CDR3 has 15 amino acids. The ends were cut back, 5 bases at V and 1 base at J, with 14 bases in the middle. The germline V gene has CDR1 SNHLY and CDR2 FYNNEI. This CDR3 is CASSLTGSLQETQYF. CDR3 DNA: TGTGCCAGCAGTCTGACAGGTTCCCTCCAAGAGACCCAGTACTTC.

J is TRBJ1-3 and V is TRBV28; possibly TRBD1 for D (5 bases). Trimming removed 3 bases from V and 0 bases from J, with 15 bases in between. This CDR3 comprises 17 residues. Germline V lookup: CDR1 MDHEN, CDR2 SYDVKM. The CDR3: CASSFGGPSYSGNTIYF. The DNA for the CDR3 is TGTGCCAGCAGTTTCGGGGGACCTTCCTACTCTGGAAACACCATATATTTT.

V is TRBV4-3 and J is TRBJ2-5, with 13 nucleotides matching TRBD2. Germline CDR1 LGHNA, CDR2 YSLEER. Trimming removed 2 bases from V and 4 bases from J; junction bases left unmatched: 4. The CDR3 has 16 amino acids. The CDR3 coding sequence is TGCGCCAGCAGCCAACTAACTAGCGGGGGGGGAGAGACCCAGTACTTC. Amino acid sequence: CASSQLTSGGGETQYF.

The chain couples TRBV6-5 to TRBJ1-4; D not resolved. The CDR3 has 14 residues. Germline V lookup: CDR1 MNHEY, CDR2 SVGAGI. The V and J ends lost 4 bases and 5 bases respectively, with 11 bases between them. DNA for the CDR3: TGTGCCAGCAGTTCCCAACAAGCAAATGAAAAACTGTTTTTT. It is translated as CASSSQQANEKLFF.

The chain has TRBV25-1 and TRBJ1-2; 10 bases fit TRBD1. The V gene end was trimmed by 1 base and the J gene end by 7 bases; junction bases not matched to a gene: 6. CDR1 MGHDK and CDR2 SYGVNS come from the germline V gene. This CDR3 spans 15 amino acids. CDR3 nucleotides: TGTGCCAGCAGTGAATGGCCGGACAGGGGGTTTGGCTACACCTTC. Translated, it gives CASSEWPDRGFGYTF.

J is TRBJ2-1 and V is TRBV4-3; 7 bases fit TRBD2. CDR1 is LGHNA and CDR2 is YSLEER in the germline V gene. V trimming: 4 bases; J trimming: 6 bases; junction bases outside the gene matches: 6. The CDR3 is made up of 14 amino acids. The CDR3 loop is CASSRLAVSNEQFF. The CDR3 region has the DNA TGCGCCAGCAGCCGGCTAGCGGTGAGCAATGAGCAGTTCTTC.

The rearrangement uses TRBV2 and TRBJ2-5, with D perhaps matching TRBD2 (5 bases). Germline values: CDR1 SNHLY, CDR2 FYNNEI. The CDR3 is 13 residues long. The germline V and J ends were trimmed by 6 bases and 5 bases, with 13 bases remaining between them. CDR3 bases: TGTGCCAGCAGCGGGCGAGCGGCGGAGACCCAGTACTTC. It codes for CASSGRAAETQYF.

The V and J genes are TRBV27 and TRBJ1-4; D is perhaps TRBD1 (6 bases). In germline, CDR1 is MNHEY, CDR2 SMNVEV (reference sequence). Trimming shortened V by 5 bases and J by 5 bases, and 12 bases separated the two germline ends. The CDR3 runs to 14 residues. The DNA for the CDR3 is TGTGCCAGCAGTCAGGGAAGGGGGAATGAAAAACTGTTTTTT. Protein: CASSQGRGNEKLFF.

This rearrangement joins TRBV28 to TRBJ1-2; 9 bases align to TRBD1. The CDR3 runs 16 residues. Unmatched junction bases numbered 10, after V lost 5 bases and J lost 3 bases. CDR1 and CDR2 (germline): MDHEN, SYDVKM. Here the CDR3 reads CASSTQDGTGHYGYTF. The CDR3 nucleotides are TGTGCCAGCAGTACGCAGGACGGGACAGGGCACTATGGCTACACCTTC.

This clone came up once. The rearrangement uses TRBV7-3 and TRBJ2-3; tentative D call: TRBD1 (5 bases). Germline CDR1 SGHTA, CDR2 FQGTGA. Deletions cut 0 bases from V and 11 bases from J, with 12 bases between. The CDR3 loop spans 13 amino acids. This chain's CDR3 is CASSLTGLKVQYF. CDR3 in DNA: TGTGCCAGCAGCTTAACGGGGCTTAAGGTGCAGTATTTT.

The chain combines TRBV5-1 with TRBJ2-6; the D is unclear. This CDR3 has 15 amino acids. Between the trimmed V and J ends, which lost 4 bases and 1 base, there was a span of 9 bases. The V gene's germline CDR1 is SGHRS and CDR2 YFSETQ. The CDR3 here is CASSRQESGANVLTF. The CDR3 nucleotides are TGCGCCAGCAGCAGGCAAGAATCTGGGGCCAACGTCCTGACTTTC.

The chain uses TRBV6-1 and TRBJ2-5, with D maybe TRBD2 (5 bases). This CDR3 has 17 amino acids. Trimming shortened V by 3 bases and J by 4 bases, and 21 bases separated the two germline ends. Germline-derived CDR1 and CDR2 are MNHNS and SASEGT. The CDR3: CASSDGVAGVSLETQYF. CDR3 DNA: TGTGCCAGCAGTGATGGGGTGGCCGGGGTATCCCTAGAGACCCAGTACTTC.

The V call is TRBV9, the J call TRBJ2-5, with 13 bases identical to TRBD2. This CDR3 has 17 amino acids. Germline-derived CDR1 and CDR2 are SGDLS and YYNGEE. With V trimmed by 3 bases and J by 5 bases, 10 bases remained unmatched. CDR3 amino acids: CASSARSGTSGTETQYF. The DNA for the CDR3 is TGTGCCAGCAGCGCCCGTTCCGGGACTAGCGGGACTGAGACCCAGTACTTC.

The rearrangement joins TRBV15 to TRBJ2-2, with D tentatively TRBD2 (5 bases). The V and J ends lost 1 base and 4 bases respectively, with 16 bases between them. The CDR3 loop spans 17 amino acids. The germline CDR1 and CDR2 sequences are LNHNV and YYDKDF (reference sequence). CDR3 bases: TGTGCCACCAGCAGAGTTGGGTTGGGGAGCCCCACCGGGGAGCTGTTTTTT. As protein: CATSRVGLGSPTGELFF. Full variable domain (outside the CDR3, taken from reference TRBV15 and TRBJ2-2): DAMVIQNPRYQVTQFGKPVTLSCSQTLNHNVMYWYQQKSSQAPKLLFHYYDKDFNNEADTPDNFQSRRPNTSFCFLDIRSPGLGDTAMYLCATSRVGLGSPTGELFFGEGSRLTVL.

CDR3 sequence (DNA): TGTGCCAGCAGCTCCTCCGGACTAACAATCACCTTC. Translating it yields CASSSSGLTITF. The V and J genes are TRBV7-2 and TRBJ1-2; no reliable D call. This CDR3 is built from 12 residues. V dropped 4 bases and J dropped 13 bases, with 16 bases sitting between them. Germline CDR1 SGHTA, CDR2 FQGNSA.

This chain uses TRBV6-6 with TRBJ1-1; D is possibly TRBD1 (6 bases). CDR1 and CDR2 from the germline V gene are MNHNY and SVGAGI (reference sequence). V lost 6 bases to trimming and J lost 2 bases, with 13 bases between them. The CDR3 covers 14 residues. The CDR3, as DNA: TGTGCCAGCAGCCGCAAGACAGGAAACACTGAAGCTTTCTTT. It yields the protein CASSRKTGNTEAFF.

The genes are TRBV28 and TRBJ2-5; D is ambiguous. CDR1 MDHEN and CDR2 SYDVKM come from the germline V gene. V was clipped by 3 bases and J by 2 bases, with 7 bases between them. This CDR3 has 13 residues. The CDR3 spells CASSFGAQETQYF. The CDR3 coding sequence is TGTGCCAGCAGTTTTGGAGCACAAGAGACCCAGTACTTC.

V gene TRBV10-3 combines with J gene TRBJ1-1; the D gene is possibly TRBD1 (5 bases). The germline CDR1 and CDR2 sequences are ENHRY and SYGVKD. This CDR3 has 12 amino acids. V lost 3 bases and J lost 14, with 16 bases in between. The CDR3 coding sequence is TGTGCCATCAGTGACAGGGCCCTAGGGGAATTCTTT. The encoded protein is CAISDRALGEFF.

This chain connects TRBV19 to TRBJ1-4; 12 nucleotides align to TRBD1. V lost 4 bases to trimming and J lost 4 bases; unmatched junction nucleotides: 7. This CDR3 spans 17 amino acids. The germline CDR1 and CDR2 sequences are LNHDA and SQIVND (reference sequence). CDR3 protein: CASSTAGTGGFNEKLFF. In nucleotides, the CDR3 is TGTGCCAGTAGTACCGCCGGGACAGGGGGCTTTAATGAAAAACTGTTTTTT.

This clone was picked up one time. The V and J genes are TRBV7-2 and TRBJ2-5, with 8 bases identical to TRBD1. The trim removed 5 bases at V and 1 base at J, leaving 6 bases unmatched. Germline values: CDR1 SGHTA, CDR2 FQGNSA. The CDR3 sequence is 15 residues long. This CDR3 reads CASSVGGQAQETQYF. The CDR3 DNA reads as TGTGCCAGCAGCGTAGGGGGACAGGCCCAAGAGACCCAGTACTTC.

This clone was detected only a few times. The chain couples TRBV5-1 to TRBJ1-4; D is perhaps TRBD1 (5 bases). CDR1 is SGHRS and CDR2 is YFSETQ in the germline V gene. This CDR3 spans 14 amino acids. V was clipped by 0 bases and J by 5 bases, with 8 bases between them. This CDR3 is CASSLDRSNEKLFF. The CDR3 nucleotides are TGCGCCAGCAGCTTGGACAGGTCGAATGAAAAACTGTTTTTT.

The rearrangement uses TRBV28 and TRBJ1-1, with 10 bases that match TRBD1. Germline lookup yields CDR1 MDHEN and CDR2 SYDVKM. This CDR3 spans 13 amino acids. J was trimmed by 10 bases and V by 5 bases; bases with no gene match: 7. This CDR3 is CASSLRTGGVAFF. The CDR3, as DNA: TGTGCCAGCAGTCTCAGGACAGGGGGGGTAGCTTTCTTT.